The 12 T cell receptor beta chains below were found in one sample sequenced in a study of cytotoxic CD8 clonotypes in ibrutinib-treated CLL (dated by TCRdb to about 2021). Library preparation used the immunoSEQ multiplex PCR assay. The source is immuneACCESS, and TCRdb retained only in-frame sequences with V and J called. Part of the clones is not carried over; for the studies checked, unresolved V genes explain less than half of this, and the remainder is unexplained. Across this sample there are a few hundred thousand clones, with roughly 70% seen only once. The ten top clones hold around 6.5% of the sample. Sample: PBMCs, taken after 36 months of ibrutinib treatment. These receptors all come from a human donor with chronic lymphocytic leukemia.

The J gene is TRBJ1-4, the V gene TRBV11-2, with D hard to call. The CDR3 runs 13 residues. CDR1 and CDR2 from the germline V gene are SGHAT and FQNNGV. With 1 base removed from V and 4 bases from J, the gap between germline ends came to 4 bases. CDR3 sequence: CASSLGYNEKLFF. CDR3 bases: TGTGCCAGCAGCTTAGGATATAATGAAAAACTGTTTTTT.

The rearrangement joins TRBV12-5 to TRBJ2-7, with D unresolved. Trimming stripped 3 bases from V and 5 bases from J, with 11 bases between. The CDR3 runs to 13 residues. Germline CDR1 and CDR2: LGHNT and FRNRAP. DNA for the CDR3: TGTGCTAGTGGTTTAAGTCGTCTAAACGAGCAGTACTTC. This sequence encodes CASGLSRLNEQYF. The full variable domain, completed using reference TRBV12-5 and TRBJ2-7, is DARVTQTPRHKVTEMGQEVTMRCQPILGHNTVFWYRQTMMQGLELLAYFRNRAPLDDSGMPKDRFSAEMPDATLATLKIQPSEPRDSAVYFCASGLSRLNEQYFGPGTRLTVT.

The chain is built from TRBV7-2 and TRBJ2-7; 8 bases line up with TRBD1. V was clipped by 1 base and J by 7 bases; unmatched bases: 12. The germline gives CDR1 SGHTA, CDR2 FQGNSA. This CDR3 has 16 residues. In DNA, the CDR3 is TGTGCCAGCAGCTTAGGGGGGAGACAGGGGAAAGGGGAGCAGTACTTC. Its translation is CASSLGGRQGKGEQYF.

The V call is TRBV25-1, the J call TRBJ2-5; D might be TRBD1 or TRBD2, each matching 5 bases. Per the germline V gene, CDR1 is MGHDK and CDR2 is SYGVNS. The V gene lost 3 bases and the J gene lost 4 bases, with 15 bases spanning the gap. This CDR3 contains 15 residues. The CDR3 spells CASSDGGLQGETQYF. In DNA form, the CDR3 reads TGTGCCAGCAGTGATGGCGGGCTCCAGGGAGAGACCCAGTACTTC.

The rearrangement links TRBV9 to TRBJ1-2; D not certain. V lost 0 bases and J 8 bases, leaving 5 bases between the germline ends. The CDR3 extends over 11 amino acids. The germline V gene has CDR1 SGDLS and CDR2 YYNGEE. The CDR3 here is CASSVADGYTF. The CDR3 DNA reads TGTGCCAGCAGCGTAGCCGACGGCTACACCTTC.

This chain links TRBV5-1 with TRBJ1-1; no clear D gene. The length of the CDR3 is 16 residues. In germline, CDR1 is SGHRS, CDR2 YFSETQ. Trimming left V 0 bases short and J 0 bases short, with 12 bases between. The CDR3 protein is CASSLELRTVNTEAFF. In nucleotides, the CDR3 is TGCGCCAGCAGCTTGGAGCTCCGGACGGTGAACACTGAAGCTTTCTTT.

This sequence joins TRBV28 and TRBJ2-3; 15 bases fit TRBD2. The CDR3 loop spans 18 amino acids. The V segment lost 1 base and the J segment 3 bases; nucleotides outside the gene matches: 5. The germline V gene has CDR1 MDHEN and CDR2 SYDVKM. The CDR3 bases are TGTGCCAGCAGTTTATCCCTGGGACTAGCGGGAGGAACAGATACGCAGTATTTT. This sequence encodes CASSLSLGLAGGTDTQYF.

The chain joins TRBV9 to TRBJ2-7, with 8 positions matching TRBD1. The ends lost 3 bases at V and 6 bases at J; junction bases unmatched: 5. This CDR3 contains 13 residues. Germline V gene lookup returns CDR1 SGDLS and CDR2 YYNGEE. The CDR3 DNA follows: TGTGCCAGCAGCGCGACAGGGGTGGGCGAGCAGTACTTC. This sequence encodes CASSATGVGEQYF.

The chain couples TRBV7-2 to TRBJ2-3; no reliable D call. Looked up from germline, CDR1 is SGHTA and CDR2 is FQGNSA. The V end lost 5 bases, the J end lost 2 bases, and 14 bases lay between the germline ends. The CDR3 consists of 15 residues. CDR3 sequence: CASSLRWQPTDTQYF. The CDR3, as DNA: TGTGCCAGCAGCCTTAGGTGGCAGCCCACAGATACGCAGTATTTT.

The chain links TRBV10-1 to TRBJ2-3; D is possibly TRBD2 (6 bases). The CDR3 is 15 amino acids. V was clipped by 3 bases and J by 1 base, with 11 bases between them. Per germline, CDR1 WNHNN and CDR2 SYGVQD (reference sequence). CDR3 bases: TGCGCCAGCAGTGAACGGGGAGGAGGCACAGATACGCAGTATTTT. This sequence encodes CASSERGGGTDTQYF.

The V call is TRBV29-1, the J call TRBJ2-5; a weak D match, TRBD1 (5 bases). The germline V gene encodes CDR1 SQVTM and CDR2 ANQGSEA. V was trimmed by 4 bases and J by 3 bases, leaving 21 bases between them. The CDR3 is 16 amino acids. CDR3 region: CSVGGKRTVLEETQYF. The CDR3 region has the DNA TGCAGCGTTGGGGGCAAAAGGACCGTCTTGGAAGAGACCCAGTACTTC.

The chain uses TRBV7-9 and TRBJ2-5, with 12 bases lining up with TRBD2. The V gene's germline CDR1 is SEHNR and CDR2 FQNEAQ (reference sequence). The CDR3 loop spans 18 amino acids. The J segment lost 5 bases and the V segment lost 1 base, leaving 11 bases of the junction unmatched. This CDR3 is CASSLVTTSGSLGETQYF. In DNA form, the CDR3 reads TGTGCCAGCAGCTTAGTTACGACTAGCGGGAGTTTGGGTGAGACCCAGTACTTC.